These T cell receptor beta chains were read from a single sample in a study of blood T cell repertoires in COVID-19. Method: immunoSEQ multiplex PCR; TCRdb's copy keeps in-frame clones and lacks some. The sample holds 350,000 or so clones; more than 85% are singletons and the top ten take about 18%. What was sequenced was PBMCs or T cells enriched from blood (not recorded which). The receptors were gathered from a woman in her twenties or thirties who had recovered from COVID-19. Each CDR3 is given with its conserved first and last residue. A D gene is named only where the DNA matches it firmly. Some rows have no size entry. The others give once, few or many, or a class for an expanded clone.

CDR3 protein: CASSPPNRGDKTEAFF
CDR3 DNA: TGTGCCAGCTCACCGCCGAACAGGGGAGATAAGACTGAAGCTTTCTTT
D gene: TRBD1
J gene: TRBJ1-1
V gene: TRBV18
clone size: NA

CDR3 protein: CASSLSGTGEQYF
CDR3 DNA: TGTGCCAGCAGCCTGAGCGGGACGGGCGAGCAGTACTTC
D gene: TRBD2
J gene: TRBJ2-7
V gene: TRBV4-2
clone size: NA

CDR3 protein: CASSTNRGTQGEQYF
CDR3 DNA: TGTGCCAGCAGTACCAACAGGGGCACCCAGGGGGAGCAGTACTTC
D gene: TRBD1
J gene: TRBJ2-7
V gene: TRBV6-5
clone size: NA

CDR3 protein: CASRTQGGNTIYF
CDR3 DNA: TGTGCCAGCAGAACACAGGGTGGTAACACCATATATTTT
D gene: NA
J gene: TRBJ1-3
V gene: TRBV12-3/TRBV12-4
clone size: once

CDR3 protein: CASSLGAGKAFF
CDR3 DNA: TGTGCCAGCAGCTTAGGTGCCGGGAAAGCTTTCTTT
D gene: NA
J gene: TRBJ1-1
V gene: TRBV7-2
clone size: once

CDR3 protein: CASSLGLQSTDTQYF
CDR3 DNA: TGTGCCAGCAGCTTAGGCTTACAGAGCACAGATACGCAGTATTTT
D gene: NA
J gene: TRBJ2-3
V gene: TRBV13
clone size: NA

CDR3 protein: CASSPIRGLVNYGYTF
CDR3 DNA: TGTGCCAGCAGCCCAATCAGGGGGCTAGTTAACTATGGCTACACCTTC
D gene: TRBD1
J gene: TRBJ1-2
V gene: TRBV28
clone size: NA

CDR3 protein: CATLLDNPYNEQFF
CDR3 DNA: TGTGCCACCCTCTTGGACAACCCCTACAATGAGCAGTTCTTC
D gene: NA
J gene: TRBJ2-1
V gene: TRBV24-1
clone size: NA

CDR3 protein: CASSIGLAGRTGELFF
CDR3 DNA: TGTGCCAGCAGCATAGGACTAGCGGGAAGGACCGGGGAGCTGTTTTTT
D gene: TRBD2
J gene: TRBJ2-2
V gene: TRBV5-6
clone size: NA

CDR3 protein: CASSPEHRDRSSYEQYF
CDR3 DNA: TGCGCCAGCAGCCCAGAACACCGGGACAGGAGCTCCTACGAGCAGTACTTC
D gene: TRBD1
J gene: TRBJ2-7
V gene: TRBV4-1
clone size: NA

CDR3 protein: CASSIDRDNEAFF
CDR3 DNA: TGTGCCAGTAGTATTGACCGGGATAATGAAGCTTTCTTT
D gene: NA
J gene: TRBJ1-1
V gene: TRBV19
clone size: NA

CDR3 protein: CAWSVQAGYGYTF
CDR3 DNA: TGTGCCTGGAGTGTACAAGCAGGGTATGGCTACACCTTC
D gene: NA
J gene: TRBJ1-2
V gene: TRBV30
clone size: NA

CDR3 protein: CASRNAGTSGGTRGTGELFF
CDR3 DNA: TGTGCCAGCAGAAACGCCGGGACTAGCGGGGGGACCCGGGGGACCGGGGAGCTGTTTTTT
D gene: TRBD2
J gene: TRBJ2-2
V gene: TRBV27
clone size: NA

CDR3 protein: CATSRGTRSSYNEQFF
CDR3 DNA: TGTGCCACCAGCAGGGGGACTCGCTCGTCCTACAATGAGCAGTTCTTC
D gene: NA
J gene: TRBJ2-1
V gene: TRBV15
clone size: many

CDR3 protein: CASSIHGGIQETQYF
CDR3 DNA: TGTGCCAGCAGCATCCACGGGGGGATACAAGAGACCCAGTACTTC
D gene: TRBD2
J gene: TRBJ2-5
V gene: TRBV7-2
clone size: NA

CDR3 protein: CASSYRAGGTNEQFF
CDR3 DNA: TGTGCCAGCAGTTACCGGGCGGGGGGTACTAATGAGCAGTTCTTC
D gene: TRBD2
J gene: TRBJ2-1
V gene: TRBV6-2/TRBV6-3
clone size: once

CDR3 protein: CASSARTGEVTDTQYF
CDR3 DNA: TGTGCCAGCAGCGCCCGAACGGGGGAGGTCACAGATACGCAGTATTTT
D gene: NA
J gene: TRBJ2-3
V gene: TRBV11-3
clone size: few

CDR3 protein: CASSQIRGAGREKFF
CDR3 DNA: TGCGCCAGCAGCCAAATTCGCGGGGCCGGCAGGGAAAAGTTCTTC
D gene: NA
J gene: TRBJ2-1
V gene: TRBV4-3
clone size: NA

CDR3 protein: CATSDLRGNQPQHF
CDR3 DNA: TGTGCCACCAGTGATTTGAGGGGTAATCAGCCCCAGCATTTT
D gene: NA
J gene: TRBJ1-5
V gene: TRBV24-1
clone size: NA

CDR3 protein: CASSLVASGEGYTF
CDR3 DNA: TGCGCCAGCAGCTTAGTGGCTTCGGGTGAGGGCTACACCTTC
D gene: NA
J gene: TRBJ1-2
V gene: TRBV5-1
clone size: NA

CDR3 protein: CASSGRELVSYEQYF
CDR3 DNA: TGTGCCAGCAGCGGTCGCGAACTAGTTTCCTACGAGCAGTACTTC
D gene: NA
J gene: TRBJ2-7
V gene: TRBV5-6
clone size: NA

CDR3 protein: CASRIAGAYNEQFF
CDR3 DNA: TGTGCCAGCAGGATAGCGGGAGCCTACAATGAGCAGTTCTTC
D gene: TRBD2
J gene: TRBJ2-1
V gene: TRBV27
clone size: NA

CDR3 protein: CASSLAGGINEQFF
CDR3 DNA: TGCGCCAGCAGCCTAGCGGGGGGGATCAATGAGCAGTTCTTC
D gene: TRBD2
J gene: TRBJ2-1
V gene: TRBV5-1
clone size: NA

CDR3 protein: CASSSRTAVNTEAFF
CDR3 DNA: TGTGCCAGCAGTTCCCGGACAGCCGTGAACACTGAAGCTTTCTTT
D gene: NA
J gene: TRBJ1-1
V gene: TRBV2
clone size: NA

CDR3 protein: CASSQFSRTGAYEQYF
CDR3 DNA: TGTGCCAGCAGCCAATTCTCCCGGACAGGAGCCTACGAGCAGTACTTC
D gene: TRBD1
J gene: TRBJ2-7
V gene: TRBV3-1/TRBV3-2
clone size: NA

CDR3 protein: CASSVRPPGLAETQYF
CDR3 DNA: TGTGCCAGCAGTGTCCGACCGCCGGGACTAGCAGAGACCCAGTACTTC
D gene: TRBD2
J gene: TRBJ2-5
V gene: TRBV2
clone size: NA

CDR3 protein: CATSPTSGMKTQYF
CDR3 DNA: TGTGCCACATCGCCGACTAGCGGGATGAAGACCCAGTACTTC
D gene: TRBD2
J gene: TRBJ2-5
V gene: TRBV7-3
clone size: many

CDR3 protein: CASSPSGGHNEKLFF
CDR3 DNA: TGTGCCAGCAGCCCTTCGGGGGGACATAATGAAAAACTGTTTTTT
D gene: NA
J gene: TRBJ1-4
V gene: TRBV9
clone size: NA

CDR3 protein: CASSSGTEVEPQHF
CDR3 DNA: TGTGCCAGCAGCTCCGGGACAGAGGTGGAGCCCCAGCATTTT
D gene: TRBD1
J gene: TRBJ1-5
V gene: TRBV9
clone size: NA

CDR3 protein: CASKIGGTSSYNEQFF
CDR3 DNA: TGTGCCAGCAAAATTGGCGGGACTAGCTCGTACAATGAGCAGTTCTTC
D gene: TRBD2
J gene: TRBJ2-1
V gene: TRBV28
clone size: NA

CDR3 protein: CAISESYRGTPSYNSPLHF
CDR3 DNA: TGTGCCATCAGTGAGTCATACAGGGGGACACCCTCCTATAATTCACCCCTCCACTTT
D gene: TRBD1
J gene: TRBJ1-6
V gene: TRBV10-3
clone size: NA

CDR3 protein: CASSFGTGWNQPQHF
CDR3 DNA: TGTGCCAGCAGCTTTGGGACAGGGTGGAATCAGCCCCAGCATTTT
D gene: TRBD1
J gene: TRBJ1-5
V gene: TRBV7-8
clone size: NA

CDR3 protein: CATSAWDWDNEQFF
CDR3 DNA: TGTGCCACCAGTGCCTGGGACTGGGACAATGAGCAGTTCTTC
D gene: NA
J gene: TRBJ2-1
V gene: TRBV24-1
clone size: NA

CDR3 protein: CSALENTEAFF
CDR3 DNA: TGCAGCGCTTTAGAGAACACTGAAGCTTTCTTT
D gene: NA
J gene: TRBJ1-1
V gene: TRBV29-1
clone size: NA

CDR3 protein: CASISGGAGRDTQYF
CDR3 DNA: TGTGCCAGCATCTCCGGGGGGGCGGGGAGAGATACGCAGTATTTT
D gene: TRBD2
J gene: TRBJ2-3
V gene: TRBV28
clone size: once

CDR3 protein: CASSQRGLYNEQFF
CDR3 DNA: TGCGCCAGCAGCCAAAGGGGGCTATACAATGAGCAGTTCTTC
D gene: TRBD1
J gene: TRBJ2-1
V gene: TRBV4-1
clone size: NA

CDR3 protein: CASSRTGPGYTF
CDR3 DNA: TGTGCCAGCAGCAGGACAGGCCCAGGCTACACCTTC
D gene: TRBD1
J gene: TRBJ1-2
V gene: TRBV12-3/TRBV12-4
clone size: NA

CDR3 protein: CASSRSNRGTQPQHF
CDR3 DNA: TGTGCCAGCAGTAGATCCAACAGGGGGACTCAGCCCCAGCATTTT
D gene: TRBD1
J gene: TRBJ1-5
V gene: TRBV6-5
clone size: NA